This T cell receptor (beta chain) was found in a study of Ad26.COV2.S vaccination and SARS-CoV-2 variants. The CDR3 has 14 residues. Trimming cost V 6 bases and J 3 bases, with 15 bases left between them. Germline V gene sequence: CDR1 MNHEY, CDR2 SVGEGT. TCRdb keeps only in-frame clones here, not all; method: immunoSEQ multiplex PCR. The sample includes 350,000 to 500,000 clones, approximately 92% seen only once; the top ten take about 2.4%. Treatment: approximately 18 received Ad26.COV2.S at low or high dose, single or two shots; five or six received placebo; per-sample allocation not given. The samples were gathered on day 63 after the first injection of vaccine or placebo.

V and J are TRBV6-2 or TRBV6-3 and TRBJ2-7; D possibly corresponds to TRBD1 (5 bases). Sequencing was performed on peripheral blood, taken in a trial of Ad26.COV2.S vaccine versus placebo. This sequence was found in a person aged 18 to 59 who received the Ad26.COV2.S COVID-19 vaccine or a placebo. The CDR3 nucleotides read TGTGCCAGCAGCCGAAGCGCTCAGGGCTACGAGCAGTACTTC. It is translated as CASSRSAQGYEQYF.